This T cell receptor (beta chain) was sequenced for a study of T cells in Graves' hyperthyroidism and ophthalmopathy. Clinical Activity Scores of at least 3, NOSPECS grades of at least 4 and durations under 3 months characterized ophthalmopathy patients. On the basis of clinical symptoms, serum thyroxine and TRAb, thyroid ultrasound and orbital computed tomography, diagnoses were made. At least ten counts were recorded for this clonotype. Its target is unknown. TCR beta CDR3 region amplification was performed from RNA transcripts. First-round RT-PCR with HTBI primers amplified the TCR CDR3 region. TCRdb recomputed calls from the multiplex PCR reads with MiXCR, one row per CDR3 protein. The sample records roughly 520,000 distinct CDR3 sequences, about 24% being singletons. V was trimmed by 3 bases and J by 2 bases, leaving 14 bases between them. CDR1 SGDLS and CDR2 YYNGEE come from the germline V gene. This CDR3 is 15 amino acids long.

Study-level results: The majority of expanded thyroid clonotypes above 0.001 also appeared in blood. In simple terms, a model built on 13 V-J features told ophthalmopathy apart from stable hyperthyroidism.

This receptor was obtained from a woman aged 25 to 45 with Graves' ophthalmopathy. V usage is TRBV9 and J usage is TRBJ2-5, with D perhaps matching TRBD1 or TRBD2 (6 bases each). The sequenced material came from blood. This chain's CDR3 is CASSAEGRGQETQYF. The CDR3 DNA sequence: TGTGCCAGCAGCGCGGAGGGTAGGGGGCAAGAGACCCAGTACTTC.